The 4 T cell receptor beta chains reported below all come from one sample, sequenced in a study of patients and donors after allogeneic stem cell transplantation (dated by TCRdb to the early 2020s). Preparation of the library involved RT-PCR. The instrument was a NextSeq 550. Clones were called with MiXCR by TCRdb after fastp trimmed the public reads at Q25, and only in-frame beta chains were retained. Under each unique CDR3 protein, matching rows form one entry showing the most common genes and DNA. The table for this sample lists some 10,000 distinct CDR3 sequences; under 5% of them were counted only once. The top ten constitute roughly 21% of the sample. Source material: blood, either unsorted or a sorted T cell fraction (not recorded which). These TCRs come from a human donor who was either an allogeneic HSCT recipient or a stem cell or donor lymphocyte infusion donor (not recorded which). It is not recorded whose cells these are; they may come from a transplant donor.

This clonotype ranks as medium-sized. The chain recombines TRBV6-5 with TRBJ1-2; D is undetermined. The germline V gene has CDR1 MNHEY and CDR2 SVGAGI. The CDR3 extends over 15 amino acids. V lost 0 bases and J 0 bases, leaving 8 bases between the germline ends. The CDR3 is CASSYSLTANYGYTF. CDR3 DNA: TGTGCCAGCAGTTACTCTTTGACGGCTAACTATGGCTACACCTTC.

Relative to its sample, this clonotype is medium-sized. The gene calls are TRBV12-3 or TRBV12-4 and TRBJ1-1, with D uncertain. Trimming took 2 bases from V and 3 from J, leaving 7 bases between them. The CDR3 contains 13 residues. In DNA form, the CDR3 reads TGTGCCAGCAGTTTAATGGGTTACACTGAAGCTTTCTTT. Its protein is CASSLMGYTEAFF.

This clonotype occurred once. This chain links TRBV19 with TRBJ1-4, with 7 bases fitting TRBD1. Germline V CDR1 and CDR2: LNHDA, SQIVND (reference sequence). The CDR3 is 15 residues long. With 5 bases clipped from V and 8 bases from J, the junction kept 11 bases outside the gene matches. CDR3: CASSPRDSRDEKLFF. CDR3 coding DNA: TGTGCCAGTAGTCCCCGGGACAGTAGGGACGAAAAACTGTTTTTT.

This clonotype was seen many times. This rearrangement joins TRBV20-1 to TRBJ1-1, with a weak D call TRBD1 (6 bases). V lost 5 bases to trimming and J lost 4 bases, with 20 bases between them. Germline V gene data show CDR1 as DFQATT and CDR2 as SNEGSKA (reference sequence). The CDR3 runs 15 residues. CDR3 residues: CSARPPLTGSTEAFF. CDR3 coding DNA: TGCAGTGCTCGCCCTCCACTTACAGGGAGCACTGAAGCTTTCTTT.